These 11 T cell receptor beta chains share one sample of origin, sequenced in a study of CD8+ T cells in alopecia areata. cDNA reverse transcribed from extracted RNA served as the sequencing template. TCRdb's table, derived via immunoSEQ multiplex PCR, lists solely in-frame clones and lacks some. The table records about 190,000 clones, around 56% of them present only once. Treatment: oral pan-JAK inhibitor, 5-10 mg twice daily. Material: CD4+ T cells sorted from blood, obtained at week 4, from a patient treated with tofacitinib. Receptors were obtained from a human donor with alopecia areata.

Remarks on this clone: In the same sample, other DNA sequences code for this CDR3. This rearrangement joins TRBV29-1 to TRBJ2-5; the D is unclear. Germline V lookup: CDR1 SQVTM, CDR2 ANQGSEA. CDR3 size: 12 residues. V shed 5 bases and J shed 2 bases, with 9 bases lying between them. The CDR3 DNA is TGCAGCGTTACATCAGTGCAAGAGACCCAGTACTTC. It is translated as CSVTSVQETQYF. The full variable domain, with the rest looked up from reference TRBV29-1 and TRBJ2-5, is SAVISQKPSRDICQRGTSLTIQCQVDSQVTMMFWYRQQPGQSLTLIATANQGSEATYESGFVIDKFPISRPNLTFSTLTVSNMSPEDSSIYLCSVTSVQETQYFGPGTRLLVL.

V is TRBV10-3 and J is TRBJ1-1, with no clear D. The germline V gene has CDR1 ENHRY and CDR2 SYGVKD. This CDR3 is built from 13 residues. The ends were cut back, 6 bases at V and 2 bases at J, with 10 bases in the middle. The DNA of the CDR3 is TGTGCCATCAGGGACTTAGTAAACACTGAAGCTTTCTTT. This encodes CAIRDLVNTEAFF.

This rearrangement joins TRBV6-4 to TRBJ2-6, with TRBD2 as a possible D gene (6 bases). Looked up from germline, CDR1 is MRHNA and CDR2 is SNTAGT. The CDR3 loop spans 15 amino acids. Between the trimmed V and J ends, which lost 0 bases and 5 bases, there was a span of 8 bases. The DNA of the CDR3 is TGTGCCAGCAGTGACTCCGGGGGAAGGGCCAACGTCCTGACTTTC. Protein product: CASSDSGGRANVLTF.

The chain recombines TRBV7-8 with TRBJ2-5, with D perhaps being TRBD1 or TRBD2 (5 bases each). The CDR3 extends over 16 amino acids. The germline V gene encodes CDR1 SGHVS and CDR2 FQNEAQ. V dropped 5 bases and J dropped 5 bases, with 21 bases sitting between them. The CDR3 here is CASSPNAAGAGETQYF. The CDR3 nucleotides read TGTGCCAGCAGCCCGAACGCGGCCGGGGCCGGGGAGACCCAGTACTTC.

This sequence joins TRBV11-2 and TRBJ2-7; D might be TRBD2 (6 bases). The CDR3 spans 16 residues. The V end lost 5 bases, the J end lost 4 bases, and 21 bases lay between the germline ends. Germline CDR1 SGHAT, CDR2 FQNNGV. The CDR3 DNA is TGTGCCAGCAGCCTCGGTTTCGGACTAAGTGTATACGAGCAGTACTTC. It yields the protein CASSLGFGLSVYEQYF.

In this sample, this clone turned up a few times. The chain has TRBV7-2 and TRBJ2-3; 9 nucleotides agree with TRBD2. J lost 4 bases, V lost 2 bases, and 10 bases had no gene match. The CDR3 covers 17 residues. Per the germline V gene, CDR1 is SGHTA and CDR2 is FQGNSA. Written as DNA, the CDR3 is TGTGCCAGCAGCTTACGCGGGAGGGCCGCGGGAGCAGATACGCAGTATTTT. As protein: CASSLRGRAAGADTQYF.

Of note for this clone: The same CDR3 also results from other DNA sequences found in this sample. The DNA of the CDR3 is TGTGCCAGCAGCTTAGGCGGCGGGTACGAGCAGTACTTC. Translating gives CASSLGGGYEQYF. The genes are TRBV7-9 and TRBJ2-7, with a tentative D call TRBD2 (5 bases). The CDR3 runs to 13 residues. The germline V and J ends were trimmed by 1 base and 4 bases, with 8 bases remaining between them. Per the germline V gene, CDR1 is SEHNR and CDR2 is FQNEAQ (reference sequence).

Comments on this clone: Other DNA sequences in this specimen translate into the identical CDR3. This chain connects TRBV29-1 to TRBJ1-5; tentative D call: TRBD1 (6 bases). Germline loops: CDR1 SQVTM, CDR2 ANQGSEA. V was shortened by 4 bases and J by 3 bases, with 10 bases between the two germline ends. CDR3 size: 13 residues. The CDR3 DNA reads TGCAGCGTTGCGGGGGCCTCCAATCAGCCCCAGCATTTT. Its translation: CSVAGASNQPQHF.

With respect to this clone: Germline is not matched at one junction end, which may reflect a read error. V usage is TRBV29-1 and J usage is TRBJ2-3, with no clear D. This CDR3 region has 15 residues. From germline, CDR1 is SQVTM and CDR2 ANQGSEA. The CDR3 sequence is CGVEDRRQRTDTQYF. The DNA of the CDR3 is TGCGGCGTTGAAGATCGTAGGCAACGCACAGATACGCAGTATTTT.

The chain links TRBV18 to TRBJ2-7, with D unclear. Looked up from germline, CDR1 is KGHSH and CDR2 is LQKENI. CDR3 size: 12 residues. The ends were cut back, 11 bases at V and 2 bases at J, with 13 bases in the middle. The CDR3 is CAGDREAYEQYF. The CDR3 DNA is TGTGCCGGCGACCGAGAAGCCTACGAGCAGTACTTC.

This chain joins TRBV25-1 and TRBJ2-3, with 7 positions matching TRBD2. Germline lookup yields CDR1 MGHDK and CDR2 SYGVNS. The CDR3 is 15 residues long. V trimming: 3 bases; J trimming: 3 bases; junction bases outside the gene matches: 6. DNA for the CDR3: TGTGCCAGCAGTGATCCGCGGGAGCGGACAGATACGCAGTATTTT. Translated: CASSDPRERTDTQYF.